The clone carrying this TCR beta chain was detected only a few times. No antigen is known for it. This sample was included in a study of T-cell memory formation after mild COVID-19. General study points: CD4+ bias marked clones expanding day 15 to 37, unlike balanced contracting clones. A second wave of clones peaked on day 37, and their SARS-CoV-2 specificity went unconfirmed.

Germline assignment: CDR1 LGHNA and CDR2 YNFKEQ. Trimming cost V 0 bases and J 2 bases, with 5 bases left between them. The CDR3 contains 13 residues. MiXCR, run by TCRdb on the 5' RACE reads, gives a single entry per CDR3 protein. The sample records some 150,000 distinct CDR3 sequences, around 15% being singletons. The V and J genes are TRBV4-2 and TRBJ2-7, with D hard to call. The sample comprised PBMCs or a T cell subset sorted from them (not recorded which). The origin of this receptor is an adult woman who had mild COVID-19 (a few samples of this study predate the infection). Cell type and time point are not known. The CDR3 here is CASSQEGPYEQYF. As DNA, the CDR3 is TGTGCCAGCAGCCAAGAAGGCCCCTACGAGCAGTACTTC.